This TCR beta chain was captured by sequencing in a study of blood T cell repertoires in COVID-19. Between the trimmed V and J ends, which lost 7 bases and 0 bases, there was a span of 10 bases. CDR1 is MDHEN, CDR2 SYDVKM, per germline. There are 14 residues in the CDR3. Profiled with immunoSEQ multiplex PCR; TCRdb holds only in-frame clones, not every one. The table shows 120,000 or so clones, with almost 70% occurring only once. This clonotype originated in a woman in her 70s with acute or convalescent COVID-19. Sequencing used peripheral blood. The chain combines TRBV28 with TRBJ1-5, with D unclear. The CDR3 spells CASKRADSNQPQHF. The CDR3 bases are TGTGCCAGCAAGAGGGCAGATAGCAATCAGCCCCAGCATTTT.